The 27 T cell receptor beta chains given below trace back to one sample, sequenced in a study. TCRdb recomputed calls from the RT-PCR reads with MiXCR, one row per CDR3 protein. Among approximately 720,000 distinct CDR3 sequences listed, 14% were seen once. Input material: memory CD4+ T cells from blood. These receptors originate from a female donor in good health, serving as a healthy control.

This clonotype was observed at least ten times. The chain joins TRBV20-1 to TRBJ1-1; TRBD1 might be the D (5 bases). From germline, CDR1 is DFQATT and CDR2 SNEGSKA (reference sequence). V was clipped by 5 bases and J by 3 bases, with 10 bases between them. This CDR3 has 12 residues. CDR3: CSAGDGDTEAFF. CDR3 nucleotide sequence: TGCAGTGCTGGGGACGGTGACACTGAAGCTTTCTTT.

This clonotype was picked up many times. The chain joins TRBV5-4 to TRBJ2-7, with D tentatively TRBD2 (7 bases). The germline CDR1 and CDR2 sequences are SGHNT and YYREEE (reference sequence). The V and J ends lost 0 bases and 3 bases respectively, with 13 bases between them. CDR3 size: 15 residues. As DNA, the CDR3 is TGTGCCAGCAGCTTGGAGGGGGGGCCTTACTACGAGCAGTACTTC. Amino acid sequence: CASSLEGGPYYEQYF.

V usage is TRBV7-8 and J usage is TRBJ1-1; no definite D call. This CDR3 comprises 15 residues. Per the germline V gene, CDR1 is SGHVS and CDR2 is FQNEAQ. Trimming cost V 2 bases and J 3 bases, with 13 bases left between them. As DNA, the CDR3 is TGTGCCAGCAGCTTAACCGCTATAGGGTACACTGAAGCTTTCTTT. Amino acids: CASSLTAIGYTEAFF.

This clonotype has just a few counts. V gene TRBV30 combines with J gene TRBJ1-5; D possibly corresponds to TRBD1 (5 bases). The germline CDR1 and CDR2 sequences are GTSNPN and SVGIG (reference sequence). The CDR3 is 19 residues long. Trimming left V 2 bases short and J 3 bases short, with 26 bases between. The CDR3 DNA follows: TGTGCCTGGAGTTATAGGCTTGTTCTCGGGACGATCATCAATCAGCCCCAGCATTTT. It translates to CAWSYRLVLGTIINQPQHF.

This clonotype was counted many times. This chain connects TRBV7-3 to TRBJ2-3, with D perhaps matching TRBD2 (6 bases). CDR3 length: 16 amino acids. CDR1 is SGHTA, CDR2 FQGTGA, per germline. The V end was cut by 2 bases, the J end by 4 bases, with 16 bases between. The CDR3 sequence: CASSLAGTWGSDTQYF. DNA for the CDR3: TGTGCCAGCAGCTTAGCGGGGACCTGGGGGTCAGATACGCAGTATTTT.

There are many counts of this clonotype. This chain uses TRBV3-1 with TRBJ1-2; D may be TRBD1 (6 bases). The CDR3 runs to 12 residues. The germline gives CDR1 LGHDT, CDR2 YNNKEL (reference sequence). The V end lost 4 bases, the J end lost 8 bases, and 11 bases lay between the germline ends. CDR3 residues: CASSPSGAGYTF. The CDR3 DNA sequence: TGTGCCAGCAGCCCCTCGGGGGCGGGCTACACCTTC.

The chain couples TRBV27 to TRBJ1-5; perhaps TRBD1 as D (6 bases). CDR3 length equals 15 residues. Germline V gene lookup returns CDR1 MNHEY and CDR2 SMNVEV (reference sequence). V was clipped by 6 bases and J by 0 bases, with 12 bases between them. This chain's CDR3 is CASRPRQASNQPQHF. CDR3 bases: TGTGCCAGCAGACCCAGACAGGCTAGCAATCAGCCCCAGCATTTT.

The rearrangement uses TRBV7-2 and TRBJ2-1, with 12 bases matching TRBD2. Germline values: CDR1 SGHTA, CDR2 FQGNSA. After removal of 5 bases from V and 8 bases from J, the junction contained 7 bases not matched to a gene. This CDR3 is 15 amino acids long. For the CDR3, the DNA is TGTGCCAGCAGCCCACAACTAGCGGGAGGCTATGAGCAGTTCTTC. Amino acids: CASSPQLAGGYEQFF.

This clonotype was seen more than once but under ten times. CDR3 protein: CASSLRQGENSNQPQHF. For the CDR3, the DNA is TGTGCCAGCTCCTTAAGACAGGGGGAAAATAGCAATCAGCCCCAGCATTTT. This chain joins TRBV6-1 and TRBJ1-5; TRBD1 agrees at 9 bases. V was clipped by 8 bases and J by 0 bases; unmatched bases: 11. The CDR3 length is 17 residues. Germline-derived CDR1 and CDR2 are MNHNS and SASEGT.

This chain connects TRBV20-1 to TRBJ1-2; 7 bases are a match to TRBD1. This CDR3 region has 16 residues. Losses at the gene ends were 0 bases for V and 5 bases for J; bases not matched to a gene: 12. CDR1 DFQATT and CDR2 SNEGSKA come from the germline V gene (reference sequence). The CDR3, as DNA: TGCAGTGCTAGAGATCTGGTGGCAGGGGGTTATTATGGCTACACCTTC. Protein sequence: CSARDLVAGGYYGYTF.

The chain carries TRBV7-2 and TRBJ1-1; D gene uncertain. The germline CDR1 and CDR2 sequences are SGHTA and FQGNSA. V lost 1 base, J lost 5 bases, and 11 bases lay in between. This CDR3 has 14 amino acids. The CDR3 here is CASSLEVWGTEAFF. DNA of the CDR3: TGTGCCAGCAGCTTAGAGGTTTGGGGAACTGAAGCTTTCTTT.

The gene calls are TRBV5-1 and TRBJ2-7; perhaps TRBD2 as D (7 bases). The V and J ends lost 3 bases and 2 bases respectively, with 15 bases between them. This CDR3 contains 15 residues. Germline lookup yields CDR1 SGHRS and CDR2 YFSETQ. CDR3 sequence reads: CASSSKEGGTYEQYF. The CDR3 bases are TGCGCCAGCAGCTCGAAGGAGGGGGGGACCTACGAGCAGTACTTC.

For the CDR3, the DNA is TGCGCCAGCAGCTTGGGAACGGGGGGATCGAACACCGGGGAGCTGTTTTTT. The encoded protein is CASSLGTGGSNTGELFF. V and J are TRBV5-1 and TRBJ2-2; 7 positions agree with TRBD2. The CDR3 spans 17 residues. Germline-derived CDR1 and CDR2 are SGHRS and YFSETQ. With V trimmed by 0 bases and J by 0 bases, 5 bases remained unmatched. The full variable domain, with the rest looked up from reference TRBV5-1 and TRBJ2-2, is KAGVTQTPRYLIKTRGQQVTLSCSPISGHRSVSWYQQTPGQGLQFLFEYFSETQRNKGNFPGRFSGRQFSNSRSEMNVSTLELGDSALYLCASSLGTGGSNTGELFFGEGSRLTVL.

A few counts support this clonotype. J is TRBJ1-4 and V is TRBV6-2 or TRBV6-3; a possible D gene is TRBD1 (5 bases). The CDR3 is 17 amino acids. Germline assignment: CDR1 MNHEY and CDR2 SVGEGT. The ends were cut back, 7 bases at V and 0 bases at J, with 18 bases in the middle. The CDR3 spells CASTTDRQIATNEKLFF. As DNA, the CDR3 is TGTGCCAGCACTACGGATAGACAGATTGCAACTAATGAAAAACTGTTTTTT.

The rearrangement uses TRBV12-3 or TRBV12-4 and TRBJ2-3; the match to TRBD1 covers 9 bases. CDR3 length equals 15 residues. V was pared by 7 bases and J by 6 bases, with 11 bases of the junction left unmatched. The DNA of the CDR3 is TGTGCCAGCACCGGGTGGGGACAGGGAGTGGATACGCAGTATTTT. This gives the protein CASTGWGQGVDTQYF.

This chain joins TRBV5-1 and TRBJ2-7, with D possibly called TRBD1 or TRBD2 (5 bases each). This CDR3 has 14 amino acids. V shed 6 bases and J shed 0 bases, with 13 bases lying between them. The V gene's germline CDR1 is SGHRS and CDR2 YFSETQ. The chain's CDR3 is CASKLGVSSYEQYF. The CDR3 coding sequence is TGCGCCAGCAAGCTGGGGGTGAGCTCCTACGAGCAGTACTTC.

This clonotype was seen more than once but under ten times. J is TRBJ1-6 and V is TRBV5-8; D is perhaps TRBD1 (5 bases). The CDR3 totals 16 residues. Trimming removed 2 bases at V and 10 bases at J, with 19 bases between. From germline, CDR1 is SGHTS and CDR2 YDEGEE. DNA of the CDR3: TGTGCCAGCAGCTTAGGGACCGCTTCGGGAATCTCACCCCTCCACTTT. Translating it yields CASSLGTASGISPLHF.

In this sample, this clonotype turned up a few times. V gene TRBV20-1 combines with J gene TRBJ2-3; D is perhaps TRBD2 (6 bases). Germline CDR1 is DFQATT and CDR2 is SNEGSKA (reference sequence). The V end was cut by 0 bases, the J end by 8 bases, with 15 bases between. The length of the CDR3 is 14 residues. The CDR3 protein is CSARDPTVGGTQYF. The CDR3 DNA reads TGCAGTGCTAGAGATCCTACAGTCGGGGGTACGCAGTATTTT.

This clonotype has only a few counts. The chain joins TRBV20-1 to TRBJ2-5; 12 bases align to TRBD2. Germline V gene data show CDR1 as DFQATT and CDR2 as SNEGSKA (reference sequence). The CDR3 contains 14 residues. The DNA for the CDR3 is TGCACTGCGACTAGCGGGAGCGGCAGGGAGACCCAGTACTTC. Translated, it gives CTATSGSGRETQYF.

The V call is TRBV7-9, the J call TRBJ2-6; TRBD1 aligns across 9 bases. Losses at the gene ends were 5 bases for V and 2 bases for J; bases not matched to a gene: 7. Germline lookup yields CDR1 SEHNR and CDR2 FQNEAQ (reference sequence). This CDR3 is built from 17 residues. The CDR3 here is CASSPGQGRPGANVLTF. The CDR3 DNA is TGTGCCAGCAGCCCGGGACAGGGACGACCTGGGGCCAACGTCCTGACTTTC.

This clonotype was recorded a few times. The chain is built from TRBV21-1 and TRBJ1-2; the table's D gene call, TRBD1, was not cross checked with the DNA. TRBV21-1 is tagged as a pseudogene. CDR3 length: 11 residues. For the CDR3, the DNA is TGTGCCAAGGGGGCGGAGGAAGGCTACACCTTC. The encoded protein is CAKGAEEGYTF.

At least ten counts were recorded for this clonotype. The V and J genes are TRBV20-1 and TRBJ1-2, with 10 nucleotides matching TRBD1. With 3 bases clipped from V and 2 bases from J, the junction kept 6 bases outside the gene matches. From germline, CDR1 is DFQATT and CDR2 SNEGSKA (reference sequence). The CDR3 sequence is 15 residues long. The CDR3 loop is CSASRRQGANYGYTF. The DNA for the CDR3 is TGCAGTGCTAGCAGGAGACAGGGGGCGAACTATGGCTACACCTTC.

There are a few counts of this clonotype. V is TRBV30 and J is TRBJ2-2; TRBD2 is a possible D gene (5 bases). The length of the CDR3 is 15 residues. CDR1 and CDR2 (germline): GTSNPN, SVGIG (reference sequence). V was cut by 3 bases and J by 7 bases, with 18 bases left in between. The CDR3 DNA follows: TGTGCCTGGAGGAAGGAATTAGCGAGGGTCGGGGAGCTGTTTTTT. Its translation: CAWRKELARVGELFF.

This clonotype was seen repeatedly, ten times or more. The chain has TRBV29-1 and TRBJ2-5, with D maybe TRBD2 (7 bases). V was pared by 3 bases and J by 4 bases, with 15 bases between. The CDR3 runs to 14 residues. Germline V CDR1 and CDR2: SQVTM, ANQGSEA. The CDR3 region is CSVEWGGGGETQYF. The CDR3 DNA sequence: TGCAGCGTTGAGTGGGGGGGCGGGGGAGAGACCCAGTACTTC.

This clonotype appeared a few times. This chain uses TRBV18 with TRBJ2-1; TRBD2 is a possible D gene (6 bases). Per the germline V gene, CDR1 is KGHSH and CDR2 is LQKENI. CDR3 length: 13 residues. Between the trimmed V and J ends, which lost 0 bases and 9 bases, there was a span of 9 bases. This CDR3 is CASSPPGGGEQFF. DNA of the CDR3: TGTGCCAGCTCACCACCGGGGGGAGGTGAGCAGTTCTTC.

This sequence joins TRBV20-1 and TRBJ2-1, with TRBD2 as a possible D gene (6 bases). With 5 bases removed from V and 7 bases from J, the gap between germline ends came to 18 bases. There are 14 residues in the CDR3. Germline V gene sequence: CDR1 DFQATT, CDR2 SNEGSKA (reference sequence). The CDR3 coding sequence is TGCAGTGCTTCTGATCTCGGGGGATTAAATGAGCAGTTCTTC. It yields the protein CSASDLGGLNEQFF.

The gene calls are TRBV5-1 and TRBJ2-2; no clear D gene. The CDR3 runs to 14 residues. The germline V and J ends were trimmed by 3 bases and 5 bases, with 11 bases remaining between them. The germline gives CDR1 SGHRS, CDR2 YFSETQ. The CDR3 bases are TGCGCCAGCAGCTCAAGCGTTACTACCGGGGAGCTGTTTTTT. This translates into CASSSSVTTGELFF.